The 21 T cell receptor beta chains reported below all come from one sample, sequenced in a study of blood T cell repertoires in COVID-19. Only in-frame clones appear in the TCRdb table, and some are missing; sequencing was by immunoSEQ multiplex PCR. This sample yields fewer than 350,000 clones, of which around nine tenths are seen a single time; over 4% belongs to the top ten. The sequencing sample was made of PBMCs or T cells enriched from blood (not recorded which). The receptor source for this set is a man aged 60 to 75 who had recovered from COVID-19.

This clone was counted a few times. The V and J genes are TRBV9 and TRBJ2-7; 7 bases line up with TRBD2. This CDR3 contains 14 residues. V lost 3 bases and J lost 3; bases outside the gene matches: 6. CDR1 is SGDLS, CDR2 YYNGEE, per germline. CDR3 in amino acids: CASSAGAGDYEQYF. The CDR3 DNA sequence: TGTGCCAGCAGCGCCGGGGCGGGAGACTACGAGCAGTACTTC.

The chain joins TRBV7-2 to TRBJ2-1; 8 bases agree with TRBD1. CDR1 is SGHTA and CDR2 is FQGNSA in the germline V gene. With 7 bases clipped from V and 7 bases from J, the junction kept 12 bases outside the gene matches. The CDR3 has 15 residues. CDR3 residues: CASIQFLGQVNEQFF. The DNA of the CDR3 is TGTGCCAGCATCCAATTCTTGGGACAGGTTAATGAGCAGTTCTTC.

The chain is built from TRBV6-1 and TRBJ2-5; 12 nucleotides agree with TRBD1. CDR1 is MNHNS, CDR2 SASEGT, per germline. V lost 2 bases, J lost 5 bases, and 6 bases stayed unmatched. This CDR3 is built from 16 residues. Written as DNA, the CDR3 is TGTGCCAGCAGTGAACCGGGACAGGGGGCGGGGGAGACCCAGTACTTC. Translated, it gives CASSEPGQGAGETQYF.

The chain recombines TRBV12-3 or TRBV12-4 with TRBJ2-2, with no clear D. V was pared by 7 bases and J by 1 base, with 4 bases between. This CDR3 is built from 12 residues. The CDR3 DNA sequence: TGTGCCAGCAATCTGAACACCGGGGAGCTGTTTTTT. It yields the protein CASNLNTGELFF.

The V call is TRBV28, the J call TRBJ2-4; possible D gene TRBD2, 6 bases. The germline V and J ends were trimmed by 6 bases and 8 bases, with 14 bases remaining between them. This CDR3 spans 13 amino acids. Germline V CDR1 and CDR2: MDHEN, SYDVKM. The CDR3 region has the DNA TGTGCCAGCAGAGGAGAGACGGGGGACATTCAGTACTTC. The encoded protein is CASRGETGDIQYF.

The chain recombines TRBV6-5 with TRBJ2-7; 8 bases are shared with TRBD2. J was trimmed by 5 bases and V by 11 bases; bases with no gene match: 11. This CDR3 has 13 residues. Germline V gene sequence: CDR1 MNHEY, CDR2 SVGAGI. CDR3 residues: CALGRREVNEQYF. In DNA, the CDR3 is TGTGCCTTGGGGCGGCGGGAGGTAAACGAGCAGTACTTC.

The rearrangement joins TRBV5-1 to TRBJ1-4; 11 positions match TRBD1. This CDR3 has 16 amino acids. The germline V gene has CDR1 SGHRS and CDR2 YFSETQ. Trimming at V came to 4 bases and at J to 0 bases, leaving 2 bases not matched to a gene. The CDR3 region is CASSRGQGATNEKLFF. The DNA for the CDR3 is TGCGCCAGCAGCCGGGGACAGGGGGCAACTAATGAAAAACTGTTTTTT.

This clone turned up a few times. The chain carries TRBV6-5 and TRBJ2-7; unclear D gene. Trimming stripped 5 bases from V and 4 bases from J, with 15 bases between. Germline CDR1 and CDR2: MNHEY and SVGAGI. The CDR3 covers 14 residues. The CDR3 loop reads CASSTRHTRYEQYF. CDR3 coding DNA: TGTGCCAGCAGTACTCGACACACGAGATACGAGCAGTACTTC.

The V gene is TRBV7-2, the J gene TRBJ1-2; D ambiguous. Germline V gene sequence: CDR1 SGHTA, CDR2 FQGNSA. V was trimmed by 0 bases and J by 6 bases, leaving 11 bases between them. The CDR3 spans 14 residues. CDR3 coding DNA: TGTGCCAGCAGCTTAGCGCTGTTTTTAGATGGCTACACCTTC. The encoded protein is CASSLALFLDGYTF.

The chain couples TRBV6-6 to TRBJ1-1, with TRBD1 identical over 7 bases. The J segment lost 4 bases and the V segment lost 4 bases, leaving 3 bases of the junction unmatched. This CDR3 is 13 amino acids long. The germline V gene encodes CDR1 MNHNY and CDR2 SVGAGI (reference sequence). CDR3 sequence: CASSSGTVTEAFF. As DNA, the CDR3 is TGTGCCAGCAGTTCGGGGACAGTCACTGAAGCTTTCTTT.

This chain uses TRBV5-4 with TRBJ2-5, with TRBD1 identical over 8 bases. The CDR3 consists of 14 residues. In germline, CDR1 is SGHNT, CDR2 YYREEE (reference sequence). After removal of 2 bases from V and 4 bases from J, the junction contained 4 bases not matched to a gene. In nucleotides, the CDR3 is TGTGCCAGCAGCTTACGGACAGGGCCAGAGACCCAGTACTTC. This translates into CASSLRTGPETQYF.

In this sample, this clone turned up once. The gene calls are TRBV19 and TRBJ2-1, with D perhaps matching TRBD1 (6 bases). Germline V gene lookup returns CDR1 LNHDA and CDR2 SQIVND (reference sequence). The CDR3 has 13 residues. DNA for the CDR3: TGTGCGAGTCGGACAGAAGCAGGCAATGAGCAGTTCTTC. It codes for CASRTEAGNEQFF.

This clone was picked up a small number of times. V gene TRBV10-3 combines with J gene TRBJ1-2; D may be TRBD1 (5 bases). Germline CDR1 and CDR2: ENHRY and SYGVKD. V was pared by 1 base and J by 3 bases, with 6 bases between. The CDR3 has 13 amino acids. The CDR3 sequence is CAISELGDYGYTF. The DNA for the CDR3 is TGTGCCATCAGTGAGTTAGGGGACTATGGCTACACCTTC.

This chain uses TRBV30 with TRBJ1-4, with 8 positions matching TRBD1. The length of the CDR3 is 12 residues. After removal of 5 bases from V and 8 bases from J, the junction contained 4 bases not matched to a gene. Germline loops: CDR1 GTSNPN, CDR2 SVGIG (reference sequence). As DNA, the CDR3 is TGTGCCTGGTCGAGACAGGGGGAAAAACTGTTTTTT. Its translation: CAWSRQGEKLFF. The full variable domain, its missing parts supplied by reference TRBV30 and TRBJ1-4, is SQTIHQWPATLVQPVGSPLSLECTVEGTSNPNLYWYRQAAGRGLQLLFYSVGIGQISSEVPQNLSASRPQDRQFILSSKKLLLSDSGFYLCAWSRQGEKLFFGSGTQLSVL.

In this sample, this clone turned up once. This rearrangement joins TRBV29-1 to TRBJ2-3; 8 positions agree with TRBD2. The V gene's germline CDR1 is SQVTM and CDR2 ANQGSEA. Trimming at V came to 1 base and at J to 5 bases, leaving 8 bases not matched to a gene. This CDR3 region has 15 residues. Here the CDR3 reads CSVEGGAGVVDTQYF. As DNA, the CDR3 is TGCAGCGTTGAAGGGGGAGCGGGAGTTGTAGATACGCAGTATTTT.

The chain couples TRBV6-4 to TRBJ2-1; 11 bases line up with TRBD2. J was trimmed by 7 bases and V by 8 bases; bases with no gene match: 10. The CDR3 consists of 15 residues. Germline assignment: CDR1 MRHNA and CDR2 SNTAGT. The CDR3 is CASSLGLAGGNEQFF. Here the CDR3 DNA reads TGTGCCAGCTCCCTGGGGCTAGCGGGAGGAAATGAGCAGTTCTTC.

The V call is TRBV19, the J call TRBJ2-5; 9 nucleotides agree with TRBD2. J gave up 4 bases and V 5 bases, and 8 bases lay outside the gene matches. The germline CDR1 and CDR2 sequences are LNHDA and SQIVND (reference sequence). The CDR3 has 15 amino acids. For the CDR3, the DNA is TGTGCCAGTAGTCTGAGCGGGGGGAGGCGAGAGACCCAGTACTTC. Translating it yields CASSLSGGRRETQYF.

This clone showed up just a few times. CDR3 DNA: TGTGCCAGTCGAGAGGACAGGGGGCCCACTAACTATGGCTACACCTTC. This gives the protein CASREDRGPTNYGYTF. This chain uses TRBV19 with TRBJ1-2; 11 bases fit TRBD1. CDR1 and CDR2 from the germline V gene are LNHDA and SQIVND (reference sequence). The ends lost 8 bases at V and 0 bases at J; junction bases unmatched: 8. The CDR3 is 16 residues long.

The chain couples TRBV2 to TRBJ2-3; 7 bases fit TRBD1. Trimming cost V 5 bases and J 0 bases; bases outside gene matches: 11. The CDR3 is 17 amino acids. From germline, CDR1 is SNHLY and CDR2 FYNNEI. CDR3 sequence: CASSPRQGLKSTDTQYF. The CDR3 bases are TGTGCCAGCAGTCCTAGACAGGGCCTAAAAAGCACAGATACGCAGTATTTT.

The V and J genes are TRBV4-2 and TRBJ2-5; 10 nucleotides match TRBD1. Trimming at V came to 1 base and at J to 3 bases, leaving 8 bases not matched to a gene. Germline-derived CDR1 and CDR2 are LGHNA and YNFKEQ. The CDR3 totals 17 residues. The CDR3 reads CASSQGGQGKVEETQYF. The CDR3 nucleotides read TGTGCCAGCAGCCAAGGGGGACAGGGGAAGGTTGAAGAGACCCAGTACTTC.

DNA for the CDR3: TGTGCCTGCCCCCCAGCGTCGTCCTACGAGCAGTACTTC. The encoded protein is CACPPASSYEQYF. The chain joins TRBV30 to TRBJ2-7; no clear D. Germline CDR1 GTSNPN, CDR2 SVGIG (reference sequence). V dropped 6 bases and J dropped 1 base, with 13 bases sitting between them. The CDR3 covers 13 residues.